One sample yielded the 24 T cell receptor beta chains listed below, sequenced in a study of regulatory T cells in long-lasting Graves disease. Time point in this sample: newly diagnosed GD, antithyroid drugs for less than 3 months. There was RNA extracted from PBMCs, and the TCR library was made from it. iRepertoire HTBI primers and Arm-PCR of CDR3 regions built TCR beta libraries. TCRdb ran MiXCR on the multiplex PCR reads and lists one entry per CDR3 protein. The repertoire includes approximately 400,000 distinct CDR3 sequences, around 14% of them detected once, and over 15% sits in the top ten. The same data also went into a second study, on T cells in Graves' hyperthyroidism and ophthalmopathy.

The sequences come from peripheral blood mononuclear cells (PBMCs), collected at new diagnosis, from a patient treated with antithyroid drugs. These TCRs come from a woman aged 25 to 39 with Graves disease.

This clonotype was counted many times. The rearrangement links TRBV28 to TRBJ2-3, with D hard to call. The CDR3 is made up of 13 amino acids. CDR1 is MDHEN and CDR2 is SYDVKM in the germline V gene. V was cut by 8 bases and J by 0 bases, with 9 bases left in between. Written as DNA, the CDR3 is TGTGCCAGCTGGGGTCCTAGCACAGATACGCAGTATTTT. Protein: CASWGPSTDTQYF.

Ten or more counts support this clonotype. The chain uses TRBV29-1 and TRBJ2-3; TRBD2 matches at 8 bases. The CDR3 is 14 residues long. CDR1 is SQVTM, CDR2 ANQGSEA, per germline. V was clipped by 3 bases and J by 5 bases; unmatched bases: 7. The CDR3 region has the DNA TGCAGCGTTGACGTAGCGGGACAAATAGATACGCAGTATTTT. Translating it yields CSVDVAGQIDTQYF.

This clonotype was counted at least ten times. The V call is TRBV20-1, the J call TRBJ1-6; weak D call: TRBD1 (5 bases). This CDR3 region has 20 residues. Germline V gene sequence: CDR1 DFQATT, CDR2 SNEGSKA (reference sequence). Trimming pared 4 bases from V and 0 bases from J, leaving 25 bases between. CDR3 sequence reads: CSATWRRTRAGSSYNSPLHF. As DNA, the CDR3 is TGCAGTGCTACTTGGAGAAGGACCAGGGCTGGGAGCTCCTATAATTCACCCCTCCACTTT.

This clonotype was picked up many times. CDR3 sequence: CSANRADGYTF. Written as DNA, the CDR3 is TGCAGTGCAAATCGGGCAGATGGCTACACCTTC. The rearrangement joins TRBV20-1 to TRBJ1-2; no clear D. V dropped 6 bases and J dropped 6 bases, with 11 bases sitting between them. The CDR3 spans 11 residues. Per germline, CDR1 DFQATT and CDR2 SNEGSKA (reference sequence).

In its sample, this clonotype was seen many times. The gene calls are TRBV5-1 and TRBJ2-3; 10 nucleotides agree with TRBD1. Germline loops: CDR1 SGHRS, CDR2 YFSETQ. The V gene end was trimmed by 4 bases and the J gene end by 0 bases; junction bases not matched to a gene: 8. The CDR3 is 17 residues long. The CDR3: CASSTLGQGKSTDTQYF. CDR3 DNA: TGCGCCAGCAGCACTTTGGGACAGGGGAAAAGCACAGATACGCAGTATTTT.

There are many counts of this clonotype. Lacking the conserved final phenylalanine or tryptophan, this CDR3 likely reflects a read error. The DNA is omitted, as the CDR3 cannot be located on it reliably, and the CDR3 follows TCRdb's listing. This chain joins TRBV19 and TRBJ1-2; the DNA was not compared with TRBD1, the D call given in the table. CDR1 LNHDA and CDR2 SQIVND come from the germline V gene (reference sequence). The CDR3 has 13 residues if both end residues are counted. CDR3 sequence reads: CASPGSYGYTFGL.

The rearrangement joins TRBV13 to TRBJ2-2; D is perhaps TRBD2 (5 bases). Germline CDR1 is PRHDT and CDR2 is FYEKMQ (reference sequence). With 1 base removed from V and 7 bases from J, the gap between germline ends came to 13 bases. The CDR3 loop spans 15 amino acids. The DNA for the CDR3 is TGTGCCAGCAGCTTAGATACTCCTCGGGGCGGGGAGCTGTTTTTT. This gives the protein CASSLDTPRGGELFF. The full variable domain, rest sourced from reference TRBV13 and TRBJ2-2, is AAGVIQSPRHLIKEKRETATLKCYPIPRHDTVYWYQQGPGQDPQFLISFYEKMQSDKGSIPDRFSAQQFSDYHSELNMSSLELGDSALYFCASSLDTPRGGELFFGEGSRLTVL.

This clonotype was counted ten times or more. The chain employs TRBV3-1 and TRBJ1-5; 7 positions agree with TRBD1. V trimming: 0 bases; J trimming: 2 bases; junction bases outside the gene matches: 1. Germline CDR1 and CDR2: LGHDT and YNNKEL (reference sequence). The length of the CDR3 is 15 residues. The CDR3 region has the DNA TGTGCCAGCAGCCAAGATCAGGGGGGCAATCAGCCCCAGCATTTT. Translation: CASSQDQGGNQPQHF.

This clonotype was recorded many times. The chain couples TRBV11-3 to TRBJ2-3; 8 bases match TRBD2. V lost 4 bases and J lost 4; bases outside the gene matches: 7. From germline, CDR1 is SGHNT and CDR2 YENEEA. CDR3 length equals 15 residues. The CDR3 region is CASSSISGMSDTQYF. As DNA, the CDR3 is TGTGCCAGCAGCTCGATTAGCGGGATGTCAGATACGCAGTATTTT. Together with reference TRBV11-3 and TRBJ2-3, the CDR3 gives the full variable domain: EAGVVQSPRYKIIEKKQPVAFWCNPISGHNTLYWYLQNLGQGPELLIRYENEEAVDDSQLPKDRFSAERLKGVDSTLKIQPAELGDSAVYLCASSSISGMSDTQYFGPGTRLTVL.

In this sample, this clonotype turned up many times. The V gene is TRBV12-3 or TRBV12-4, the J gene TRBJ2-7, with TRBD2 matching 9 bases. The CDR3 has 14 amino acids. V shed 1 base and J 4 bases; nucleotides not matched to a gene: 2. The CDR3 DNA reads as TGTGCCAGCAGTTTAGACCTAGCGGGATACGAGCAGTACTTC. Amino acids: CASSLDLAGYEQYF.

The table lists this clonotype with many counts. The rearrangement links TRBV4-1 to TRBJ2-1; D gene unclear. Germline V lookup: CDR1 MGHRA, CDR2 YSYEKL. V gave up 3 bases and J gave up 5 bases, with 20 bases separating them. CDR3 length: 17 amino acids. DNA of the CDR3: TGCGCCAGCAGCCACATCTTTTCTCGCGAGACCAACAATGAGCAGTTCTTC. Translated, it gives CASSHIFSRETNNEQFF.

This clonotype occurred many times. The chain employs TRBV29-1 and TRBJ1-3; D uncertain. CDR1 and CDR2 (germline): SQVTM, ANQGSEA. This CDR3 has 14 residues. V was cut by 3 bases and J by 0 bases, with 9 bases left in between. The CDR3 here is CSVEKPSSGNTIYF. The DNA of the CDR3 is TGCAGCGTTGAGAAACCCAGCTCTGGAAACACCATATATTTT.

J is TRBJ2-1 and V is TRBV9; 10 positions match TRBD2. J was trimmed by 6 bases and V by 0 bases; bases with no gene match: 18. Germline V gene sequence: CDR1 SGDLS, CDR2 YYNGEE. There are 20 residues in the CDR3. DNA for the CDR3: TGTGCCAGCAGCGTAGTTCAAGGAGGGAGGACTAGCGGATATCCCAATGAGCAGTTCTTC. This encodes CASSVVQGGRTSGYPNEQFF.

This clonotype occurred many times. The rearrangement links TRBV20-1 to TRBJ2-7; D unclear. Germline V lookup: CDR1 DFQATT, CDR2 SNEGSKA (reference sequence). Trimming cost V 5 bases and J 0 bases, with 11 bases left between them. There are 13 residues in the CDR3. In DNA, the CDR3 is TGCAGTGCTTCTTCTAGAAGCTCCTACGAGCAGTACTTC. Translating it yields CSASSRSSYEQYF.

As for this clonotype: A clone one base away is much larger, so this may be a read error. The chain couples TRBV5-1 to TRBJ2-7, with 8 bases that match TRBD2. The CDR3 covers 16 residues. V shed 1 base, J shed 7 bases, and the junction held 13 bases outside the gene matches. The V gene's germline CDR1 is SGHRS and CDR2 YFSETQ. CDR3 in DNA: TGCGCCAGCAGCTTGCCAGCGGGAGAGTTCTACAATGAGCAGTACTTC. Encoded protein: CASSLPAGEFYNEQYF.

The table lists this clonotype with many counts. The rearrangement joins TRBV28 to TRBJ1-4; perhaps TRBD1 as D (6 bases). This CDR3 is 21 amino acids long. The germline V gene encodes CDR1 MDHEN and CDR2 SYDVKM. Trimming shortened V by 0 bases and J by 0 bases, and 23 bases separated the two germline ends. CDR3 sequence (DNA): TGTGCCAGCAGTTTATGGCCCTGGCGGACAGCCCGAAGTGCAACTAATGAAAAACTGTTTTTT. Translating gives CASSLWPWRTARSATNEKLFF.

This clonotype appeared many times. The CDR3 sequence: CASSFTYGYTF. The CDR3 DNA is TGTGCCAGCAGTTTCACTTATGGCTACACCTTC. The chain has TRBV12-3 or TRBV12-4 and TRBJ1-2, with D hard to call. The CDR3 runs to 11 residues. Trimming stripped 3 bases from V and 5 bases from J, with 4 bases between.

There are many counts of this clonotype. The chain joins TRBV18 to TRBJ2-1; a possible D gene is TRBD2 (5 bases). The V end lost 6 bases, the J end lost 15 bases, and 21 bases lay between the germline ends. CDR1 KGHSH and CDR2 LQKENI come from the germline V gene. The CDR3 covers 13 residues. CDR3 in amino acids: CASSPTPDYLGFF. The CDR3 DNA is TGTGCCAGCTCTCCGACCCCCGACTATCTAGGGTTCTTC. The full variable domain, rest sourced from reference TRBV18 and TRBJ2-1, is NAGVMQNPRHLVRRRGQEARLRCSPMKGHSHVYWYRQLPEEGLKFMVYLQKENIIDESGMPKERFSAEFPKEGPSILRIQQVVRGDSAAYFCASSPTPDYLGFFGPGTRLTVL.

Of note for this clonotype: At one end, the junction sequence differs from germline, possibly due to a read error. The gene calls are TRBV2 and TRBJ2-1; weak D call: TRBD1 (5 bases). CDR1 and CDR2 (germline): SNHLY, FYNNEI. This CDR3 has 15 residues. For the CDR3, the DNA is TGTGCCAGCAGTGAAACAGGAAGCTCCTACAATGGGCAGCTCTTC. Translation: CASSETGSSYNGQLF.

This clonotype has ten or more counts. J is TRBJ2-7 and V is TRBV18; D might be TRBD1 or TRBD2, each matching 5 bases. V lost 5 bases to trimming and J lost 1 base, with 18 bases between them. The CDR3 is 16 amino acids. In germline, CDR1 is KGHSH, CDR2 LQKENI. The CDR3 loop reads CASSSSAPGTSYEQYF. The CDR3 DNA is TGTGCCAGCTCATCGTCCGCTCCCGGGACGTCCTACGAGCAGTACTTC.

At least ten counts were recorded for this clonotype. The junction shows a germline mismatch at one end, possibly a read error. The V and J genes are TRBV5-1 and TRBJ2-7; D might be TRBD2 (5 bases). This CDR3 has 14 residues. CDR1 is SGHRS and CDR2 is YFSETQ in the germline V gene. CDR3 bases: TGTGCCAGCAGCCTCGGACTGAGCTCCTACGAGCAGTACTTC. Its protein product is CASSLGLSSYEQYF.

With respect to this clonotype: A much larger clone lies one base from this, so it may be a read error. The chain couples TRBV5-1 to TRBJ2-5; a possible D gene is TRBD1 (5 bases). The V gene's germline CDR1 is SGHRS and CDR2 YFSETQ. This CDR3 has 13 residues. Trimming pared 3 bases from V and 11 bases from J, leaving 17 bases between. CDR3 protein: CASSSGLINEQYF. The CDR3 nucleotides are TGCGCCAGCAGCTCAGGGTTAATCAATGAGCAGTACTTC.

This clonotype appeared a few times. CDR3: CASSPTDRGLSTEAFF. CDR3 coding DNA: TGTGCCAGCTCACCAACGGACAGGGGTTTGTCTACTGAAGCTTTCTTT. This chain joins TRBV18 and TRBJ1-1; TRBD1 matches at 9 bases. The ends lost 2 bases at V and 5 bases at J; junction bases unmatched: 9. Germline V lookup: CDR1 KGHSH, CDR2 LQKENI. The CDR3 runs to 16 residues.

This clonotype was found a few times. The chain has TRBV5-1 and TRBJ2-7, with D perhaps matching TRBD1 (5 bases). The V end was cut by 5 bases, the J end by 0 bases, with 12 bases between. Germline V gives CDR1 SGHRS, CDR2 YFSETQ. The CDR3 covers 14 residues. CDR3 amino acids: CASRRQSSSYEQYF. The CDR3, as DNA: TGCGCCAGCAGACGACAGTCAAGCTCCTACGAGCAGTACTTC. Full variable domain (rest looked up from reference TRBV5-1 and TRBJ2-7): KAGVTQTPRYLIKTRGQQVTLSCSPISGHRSVSWYQQTPGQGLQFLFEYFSETQRNKGNFPGRFSGRQFSNSRSEMNVSTLELGDSALYLCASRRQSSSYEQYFGPGTRLTVT.